This is a list of T cell receptor beta chains from one sample in a study of identical twins. MiXCR was run by TCRdb on the 5' RACE reads, yielding one entry per CDR3 protein. The sample includes about 700,000 distinct CDR3 sequences, around 8.6% of them seen just once. Separately, the same data were catalogued under a study of yellow fever vaccine responses in identical twins.

The specimen was PBMCs. Receptors originate from a woman younger than 35 in good health. Each CDR3 is given with its conserved first and last residue. D genes are given only for firm matches. Clone size is given for some rows only: seen once, a few or many times, or a class if the clone is expanded.

v_gene	j_gene	d_gene	abundance	CDR3aa	CDR3nt
TRBV7-8	TRBJ2-6	.	few	CASSLDTGANVLTF	TGTGCCAGCAGCTTAGATACTGGGGCCAACGTCCTGACTTTC
TRBV29-1	TRBJ1-1	.	many	CSAGQLNTEAFF	TGCAGCGCCGGACAGTTGAACACTGAAGCTTTCTTT
TRBV25-1	TRBJ1-4	.	.	CASSARQARGEKLFF	TGTGCCAGCAGTGCCCGGCAGGCCCGAGGTGAAAAACTGTTTTTT
TRBV29-1	TRBJ2-3	TRBD2	few	CSVELAGNTDTQYF	TGCAGCGTCGAACTAGCGGGCAACACAGATACGCAGTATTTT
TRBV29-1	TRBJ1-2	.	.	CSVDDFVRGYGYTF	TGCAGCGTCGACGACTTTGTGAGGGGCTATGGCTACACCTTC
TRBV6-5	TRBJ2-7	TRBD2	.	CASSYPAGDEQYF	TGTGCCAGCAGTTACCCAGCGGGAGACGAGCAGTACTTC
TRBV12-3/TRBV12-4	TRBJ1-2	TRBD1	few	CASSLFGQAYGYTF	TGTGCCAGCAGTTTGTTTGGACAGGCCTATGGCTACACCTTC
TRBV9	TRBJ2-1	.	.	CASSVSLGLDSEQFF	TGTGCCAGCAGCGTCTCCCTAGGTTTAGATTCTGAGCAGTTCTTC
TRBV7-9	TRBJ2-7	TRBD2	few	CASSLLRGLVGGEQYF	TGTGCCAGCAGCTTACTCCGAGGACTAGTGGGAGGCGAGCAGTACTTC
TRBV7-2	TRBJ2-7	.	many	CASSPLAASYEQYF	TGTGCCAGCAGCCCACTGGCTGCCTCCTACGAGCAGTACTTC
TRBV5-1	TRBJ2-1	.	few	CASSLGSTGRGSNEQFF	TGCGCCAGCAGCTTGGGATCGACAGGGAGGGGAAGCAATGAGCAGTTCTTC
TRBV4-1	TRBJ2-7	TRBD2	many	CASSQVTSGRAYEQYF	TGCGCCAGCAGCCAGGTTACTAGCGGGAGGGCCTACGAGCAGTACTTC
TRBV7-9	TRBJ2-5	TRBD2	.	CASSLLTSGGYQETQYF	TGTGCCAGCAGCTTGCTGACTAGCGGGGGGTACCAAGAGACCCAGTACTTC
TRBV6-1	TRBJ2-2	TRBD2	many	CASIRNPGLANTGELFF	TGTGCCAGCATTCGAAACCCGGGACTAGCAAACACCGGGGAGCTGTTTTTT
TRBV2	TRBJ2-3	TRBD2	.	CASSLVGGVTDTQYF	TGTGCCAGCAGTTTAGTGGGAGGGGTCACAGATACGCAGTATTTT
TRBV7-2	TRBJ2-5	TRBD2	few	CASSLAFAGEETQYF	TGTGCCAGCAGCTTAGCTTTTGCGGGAGAAGAGACCCAGTACTTC
TRBV5-1	TRBJ2-5	.	many	CASSLVGIQETQYF	TGTGCCAGCAGCTTAGTGGGAATCCAAGAGACCCAGTACTTC
TRBV9	TRBJ2-2	TRBD2	.	CASSVVAGESGELFF	TGTGCCAGCAGCGTTGTAGCGGGAGAGTCCGGGGAGCTGTTTTTT
TRBV20-1	TRBJ2-7	.	.	CSAHAAGFSEQYF	TGCAGTGCTCATGCAGCAGGGTTCTCCGAGCAGTACTTC
TRBV7-9	TRBJ2-7	.	many	CASSPGSSSYEQYF	TGTGCCAGCAGCCCTGGATCCAGCTCCTACGAGCAGTACTTC
TRBV6-2/TRBV6-3	TRBJ2-3	TRBD2	few	CASSYRPGAGGDTQYF	TGTGCCAGCAGTTACCGACCTGGAGCGGGAGGGGATACGCAGTATTTT
TRBV7-9	TRBJ2-6	TRBD1	many	CASSSTPGQVTASGANVLTF	TGTGCCAGCAGCTCGACTCCGGGACAGGTTACCGCCTCTGGGGCCAACGTCCTGACTTTC
TRBV7-2	TRBJ2-3	.	.	CASSFGRPSTDTQYF	TGTGCCAGCAGCTTCGGGCGGCCTAGCACAGATACGCAGTATTTT
TRBV12-3/TRBV12-4	TRBJ2-5	.	few	CASSLNIGPAQETQYF	TGTGCCAGCAGTTTAAATATCGGGCCCGCGCAAGAGACCCAGTACTTC
TRBV10-3	TRBJ2-7	TRBD2	once	CAISQNPSGVTYEQYF	TGTGCCATCAGCCAGAACCCTAGCGGAGTCACCTACGAGCAGTACTTC
TRBV20-1	TRBJ2-3	TRBD2	few	CSATTSGGPGVTDTQYF	TGCAGTGCTACCACTAGCGGGGGGCCCGGGGTAACAGATACGCAGTATTTT
TRBV7-2	TRBJ2-3	TRBD2	few	CASSPSGVTDTQYF	TGTGCCAGCAGCCCGAGCGGGGTCACAGATACGCAGTATTTT
TRBV12-3/TRBV12-4	TRBJ1-4	.	few	CASSSRGTNEKLFF	TGTGCCAGCAGTTCGAGGGGGACTAATGAAAAACTGTTTTTT
TRBV9	TRBJ2-2	.	few	CASSVALPSYKTGELFF	TGTGCCAGCAGCGTAGCTCTACCCTCTTACAAGACCGGGGAGCTGTTTTTT
TRBV12-3/TRBV12-4	TRBJ1-6	TRBD1	many	CASSLTGEGVHSPLHF	TGTGCCAGCAGTTTAACAGGGGAAGGAGTACATTCACCCCTCCACTTT
TRBV20-1	TRBJ2-5	.	.	CSARDWSSQETQYF	TGCAGTGCTAGAGATTGGTCTAGTCAAGAGACCCAGTACTTC
TRBV9	TRBJ2-1	.	many	CASSVVLDRISYNEQFF	TGTGCCAGCAGCGTAGTTTTGGACAGAATCTCCTACAATGAGCAGTTCTTC
TRBV2	TRBJ2-3	TRBD2	few	CASRGDYSTDTQYF	TGTGCCAGCAGAGGGGACTACAGCACAGATACGCAGTATTTT
TRBV12-3/TRBV12-4	TRBJ2-4	TRBD2	.	CASSFSSGGGKNIQYF	TGTGCCAGCAGTTTCTCTAGCGGGGGGGGGAAAAACATTCAGTACTTC
TRBV11-2	TRBJ2-1	.	many	CASSLVVGRAYNEQFF	TGTGCCAGCAGCTTAGTGGTGGGTCGGGCCTACAATGAGCAGTTCTTC
TRBV2	TRBJ2-1	TRBD2	many	CASSETSGRANEQFF	TGTGCCAGCAGTGAAACTAGCGGGAGGGCCAATGAGCAGTTCTTC
TRBV20-1	TRBJ2-3	.	few	CSARDFHGGPDTQYF	TGCAGTGCTAGAGATTTTCACGGGGGGCCAGATACGCAGTATTTT
TRBV27	TRBJ2-3	.	.	CASSPRQVSTDTQYF	TGTGCCAGCAGCCCCCGACAGGTCAGCACAGATACGCAGTATTTT
TRBV18	TRBJ1-4	.	few	CASSPFARSQNEKLFF	TGTGCCAGCTCACCTTTCGCGAGGTCGCAGAATGAAAAACTGTTTTTT
TRBV6-2/TRBV6-3	TRBJ2-5	.	many	CASTPLPQDSPTGTQYF	TGTGCCAGCACCCCACTTCCACAGGATAGTCCGACGGGGACCCAGTACTTC
TRBV29-1	TRBJ2-4	.	.	CSVEAGLAKNIQYF	TGCAGCGTTGAAGCTGGGTTGGCCAAAAACATTCAGTACTTC
TRBV11-2	TRBJ2-1	TRBD2	.	CASSLVGWGSGRRNEQFF	TGTGCCAGCAGCTTAGTGGGTTGGGGTAGCGGGAGGCGCAATGAGCAGTTCTTC
TRBV10-1	TRBJ2-3	.	few	CASRKQSTDTQYF	TGCGCCAGCAGGAAACAAAGCACAGATACGCAGTATTTT
TRBV7-9	TRBJ2-1	.	many	CASSQPAALKQFF	TGTGCCAGCAGCCAGCCCGCGGCTTTAAAGCAGTTCTTC
TRBV12-3/TRBV12-4	TRBJ2-2	.	few	CASSFQGGAFRITTGELFF	TGTGCCAGCAGTTTCCAGGGGGGGGCCTTTCGGATAACCACCGGGGAGCTGTTTTTT
TRBV29-1	TRBJ2-2	TRBD2	many	CSVRTSANTGELFF	TGCAGCGTACGGACTAGCGCGAACACCGGGGAGCTGTTTTTT
TRBV4-1	TRBJ2-6	.	many	CASSQVGSSGANVLTF	TGCGCCAGCAGCCAAGTGGGGAGCTCTGGGGCCAACGTCCTGACTTTC
TRBV4-3	TRBJ2-2	TRBD1	many	CASSQEPGQITGELFF	TGCGCCAGCAGCCAAGAACCGGGACAGATCACCGGGGAGCTGTTTTTT
TRBV4-3	TRBJ2-3	.	few	CASSQDGQGTDTQYF	TGCGCCAGCAGCCAAGATGGGCAGGGCACAGATACGCAGTATTTT
TRBV3-1	TRBJ2-1	TRBD1	few	CATRAGGLFDEQFF	TGTGCAACGAGGGCAGGGGGCCTTTTCGATGAGCAGTTCTTC
TRBV29-1	TRBJ2-1	TRBD2	.	CSVLGLAREQFF	TGCAGCGTACTCGGACTAGCCCGTGAGCAGTTCTTC
TRBV29-1	TRBJ2-7	.	many	CSVGFPGRASSEQYF	TGCAGCGTTGGTTTCCCCGGCAGGGCGAGTTCAGAGCAGTACTTC
TRBV7-9	TRBJ2-1	.	few	CASRSTSTAEQFF	TGTGCCAGCAGATCCACTAGTACGGCTGAGCAGTTCTTC